Described below is a single TCR beta chain sequence and its context. The target antigen is unknown. The repertoire was sequenced with immunoSEQ multiplex PCR; TCRdb's copy has only in-frame clones and lacks some. The sample yields some 15,000 clones, approximately 77% seen once. The data are from a study of OX40 agonist ivuxolimab in advanced cancers. Background on the study: The patients got ivuxolimab, which is an agonistic anti-OX40 (CD134) antibody.

Study-wide results and caveats: Patients with a partial response at 0.1-3.0 mg/kg had among the lowest clonal expansion.

Germline values: CDR1 SNHLY, CDR2 FYNNEI. This CDR3 comprises 12 residues. The ends were cut back, 6 bases at V and 9 bases at J, with 12 bases in the middle. The genes are TRBV2 and TRBJ2-1, with D tentatively TRBD2 (6 bases). The TCR sequence derives from an adult with an advanced solid tumor such as melanoma, head and neck, liver or kidney cancer. Sequences were derived from CD4+ or CD8+ T cells sorted from blood, sampled in a trial of the OX40 agonist ivuxolimab. The CDR3 here is CASRWPGSEQFF. CDR3 sequence (DNA): TGTGCCAGCAGGTGGCCCGGGAGTGAGCAGTTCTTC.